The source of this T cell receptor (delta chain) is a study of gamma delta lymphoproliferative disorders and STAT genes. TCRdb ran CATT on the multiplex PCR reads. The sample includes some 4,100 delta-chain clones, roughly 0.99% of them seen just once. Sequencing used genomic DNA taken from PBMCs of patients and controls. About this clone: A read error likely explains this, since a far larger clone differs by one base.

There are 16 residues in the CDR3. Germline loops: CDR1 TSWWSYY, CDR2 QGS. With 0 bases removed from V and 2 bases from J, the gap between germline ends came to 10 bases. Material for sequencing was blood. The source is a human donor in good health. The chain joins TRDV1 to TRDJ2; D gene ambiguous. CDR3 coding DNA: TGTGCTCTTGGGGAACTGGGTCGTCTCTTGACAGCACAACTCTTCTTT. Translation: CALGELGRLLTAQLFF.